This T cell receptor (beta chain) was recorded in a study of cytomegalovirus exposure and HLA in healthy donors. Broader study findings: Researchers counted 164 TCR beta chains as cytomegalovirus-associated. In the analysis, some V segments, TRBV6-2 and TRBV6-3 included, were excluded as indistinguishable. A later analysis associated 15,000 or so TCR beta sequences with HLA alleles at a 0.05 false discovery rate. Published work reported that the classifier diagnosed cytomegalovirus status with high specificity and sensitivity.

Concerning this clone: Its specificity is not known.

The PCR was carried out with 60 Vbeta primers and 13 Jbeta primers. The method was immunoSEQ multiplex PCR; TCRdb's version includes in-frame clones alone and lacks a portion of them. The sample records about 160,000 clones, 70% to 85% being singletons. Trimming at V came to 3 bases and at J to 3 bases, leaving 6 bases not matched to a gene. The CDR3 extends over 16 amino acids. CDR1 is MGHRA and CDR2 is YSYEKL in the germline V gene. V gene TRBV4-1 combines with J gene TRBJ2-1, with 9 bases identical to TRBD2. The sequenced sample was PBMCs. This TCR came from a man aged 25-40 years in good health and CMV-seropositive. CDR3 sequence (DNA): TGCGCCAGCAGCCAGGTTCTAGCGGGGATCTACAATGAGCAGTTCTTC. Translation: CASSQVLAGIYNEQFF.